This TCR beta chain was identified during a study of T cell responses to AZD1222 COVID-19 vaccine. There are 15 residues in the CDR3. The V gene's germline CDR1 is MNHEY and CDR2 SVGAGI. V gave up 6 bases and J gave up 1 base; unmatched junction bases: 5. Measured with immunoSEQ multiplex PCR; TCRdb has only the in-frame clones, and not every one. The sample lists approximately 90,000 clones; 90% to 95% were seen once. The sequence was obtained from an adult in good health. The input for sequencing was peripheral blood, taken on day 0 of AZD1222 vaccination. The chain employs TRBV6-5 and TRBJ2-5; 10 positions agree with TRBD1. CDR3: CASRWTGGSQETQYF. In DNA form, the CDR3 reads TGTGCCAGCAGATGGACAGGGGGAAGCCAAGAGACCCAGTACTTC.